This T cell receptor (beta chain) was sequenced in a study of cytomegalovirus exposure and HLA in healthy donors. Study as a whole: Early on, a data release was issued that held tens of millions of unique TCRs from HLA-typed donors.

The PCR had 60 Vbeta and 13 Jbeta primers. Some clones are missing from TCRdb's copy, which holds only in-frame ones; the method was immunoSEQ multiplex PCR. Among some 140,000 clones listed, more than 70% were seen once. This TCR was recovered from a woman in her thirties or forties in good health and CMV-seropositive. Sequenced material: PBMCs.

The CDR3 loop is CASSKGSRETQYF. The CDR3 nucleotides are TGTGCCAGCAGCAAAGGTTCGAGGGAGACCCAGTACTTC. The rearrangement joins TRBV21-1 to TRBJ2-5; the table's D call of TRBD2 was not tested on the DNA. TRBV21-1 is annotated as a pseudogene. The CDR3 is made up of 13 amino acids.